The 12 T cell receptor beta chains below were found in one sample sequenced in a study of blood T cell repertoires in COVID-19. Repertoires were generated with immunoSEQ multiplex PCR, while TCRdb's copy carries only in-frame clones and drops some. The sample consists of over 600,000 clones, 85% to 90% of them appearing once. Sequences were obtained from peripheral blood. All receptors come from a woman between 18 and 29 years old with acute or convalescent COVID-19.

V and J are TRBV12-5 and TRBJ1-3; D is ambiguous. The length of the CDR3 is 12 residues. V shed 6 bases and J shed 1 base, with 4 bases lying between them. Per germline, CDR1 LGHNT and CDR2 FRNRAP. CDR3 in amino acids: CASGASGNTIYF. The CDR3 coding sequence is TGTGCTAGTGGGGCTTCTGGAAACACCATATATTTT. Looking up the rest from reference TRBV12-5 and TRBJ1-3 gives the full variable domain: DARVTQTPRHKVTEMGQEVTMRCQPILGHNTVFWYRQTMMQGLELLAYFRNRAPLDDSGMPKDRFSAEMPDATLATLKIQPSEPRDSAVYFCASGASGNTIYFGEGSWLTVV.

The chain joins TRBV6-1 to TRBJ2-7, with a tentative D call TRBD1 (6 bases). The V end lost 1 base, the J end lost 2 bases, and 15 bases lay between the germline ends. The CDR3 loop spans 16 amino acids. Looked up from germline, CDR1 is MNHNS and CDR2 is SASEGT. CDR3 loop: CASSEVNVAGAYEQYF. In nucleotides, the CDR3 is TGTGCCAGCAGTGAAGTGAATGTTGCAGGGGCCTACGAGCAGTACTTC.

The CDR3 loop is CASGLAQTGTVDAEAFF. Written as DNA, the CDR3 is TGTGCTAGTGGTTTGGCCCAGACCGGGACAGTAGACGCTGAAGCTTTCTTT. The chain links TRBV12-5 to TRBJ1-1, with 7 bases matching TRBD1. Germline CDR1 is LGHNT and CDR2 is FRNRAP. The J segment lost 6 bases and the V segment lost 1 base, leaving 14 bases of the junction unmatched. The CDR3 covers 17 residues.

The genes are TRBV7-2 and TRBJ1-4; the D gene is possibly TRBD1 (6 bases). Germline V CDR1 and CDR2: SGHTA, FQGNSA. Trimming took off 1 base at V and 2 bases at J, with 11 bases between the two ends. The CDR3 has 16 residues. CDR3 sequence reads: CASSLDRTATNEKLFF. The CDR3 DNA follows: TGTGCCAGCAGCTTAGACCGGACAGCCACTAATGAAAAACTGTTTTTT.

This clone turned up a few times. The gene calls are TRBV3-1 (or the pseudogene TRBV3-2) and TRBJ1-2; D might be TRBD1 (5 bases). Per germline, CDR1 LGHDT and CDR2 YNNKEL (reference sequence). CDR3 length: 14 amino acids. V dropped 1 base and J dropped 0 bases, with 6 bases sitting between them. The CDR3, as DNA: TGTGCCAGCAGCCAAGGACAGACTAACTATGGCTACACCTTC. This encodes CASSQGQTNYGYTF.

CDR3 loop: CASSESGLAGASRKQFF. CDR3 nucleotides: TGCGCCAGCAGTGAGTCGGGACTAGCGGGGGCCAGCAGGAAGCAGTTCTTC. The chain recombines TRBV10-2 with TRBJ2-1; 14 nucleotides align to TRBD2. Germline V gives CDR1 WSHSY, CDR2 SAAADI. Losses at the gene ends were 0 bases for V and 11 bases for J; bases not matched to a gene: 9. This CDR3 has 17 residues.

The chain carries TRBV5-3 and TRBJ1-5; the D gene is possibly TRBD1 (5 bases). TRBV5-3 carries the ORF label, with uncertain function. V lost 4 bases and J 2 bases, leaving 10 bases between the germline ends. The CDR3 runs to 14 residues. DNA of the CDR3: TGTGCCAGAAGCGGCCAGGGCGGCAATCAGCCCCAGCATTTT. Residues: CARSGQGGNQPQHF.

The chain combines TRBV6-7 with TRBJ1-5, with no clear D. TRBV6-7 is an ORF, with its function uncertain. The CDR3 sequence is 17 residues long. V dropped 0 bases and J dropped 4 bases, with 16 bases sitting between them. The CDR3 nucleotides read TGTGCCAGCAGTTACTCTCCCGGGTCAACTCCAAATCAGCCCCAGCATTTT. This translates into CASSYSPGSTPNQPQHF.

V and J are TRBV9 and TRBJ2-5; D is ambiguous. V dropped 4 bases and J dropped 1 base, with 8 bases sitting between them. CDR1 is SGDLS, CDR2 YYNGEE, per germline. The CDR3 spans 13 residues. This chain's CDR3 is CASSPLSQETQYF. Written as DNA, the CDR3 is TGTGCCAGCAGCCCCCTATCCCAAGAGACCCAGTACTTC.

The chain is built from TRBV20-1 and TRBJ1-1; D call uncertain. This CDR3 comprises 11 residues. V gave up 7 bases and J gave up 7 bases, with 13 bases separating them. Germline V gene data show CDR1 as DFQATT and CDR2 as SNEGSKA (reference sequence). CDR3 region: CSVTDNNEAFF. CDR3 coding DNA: TGCAGTGTAACAGACAATAATGAAGCTTTCTTT.

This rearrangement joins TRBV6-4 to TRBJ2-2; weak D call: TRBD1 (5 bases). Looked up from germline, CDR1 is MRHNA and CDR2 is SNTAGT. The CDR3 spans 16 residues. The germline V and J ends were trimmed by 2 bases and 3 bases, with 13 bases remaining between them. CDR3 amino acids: CASSDRAGSDTGELFF. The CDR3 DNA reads TGTGCCAGCAGTGACCGGGCAGGGTCGGACACCGGGGAGCTGTTTTTT.

The CDR3 sequence is CASSPTRGETQYF. CDR3 coding DNA: TGTGCCAGCAGCCCTACAAGAGGAGAGACCCAGTACTTC. This chain links TRBV7-6 with TRBJ2-5; D unresolved. The germline CDR1 and CDR2 sequences are SGHVS and FNYEAQ. The CDR3 runs 13 residues. The V and J ends lost 5 bases and 4 bases respectively, with 11 bases between them.